This is a list of T cell receptor beta chains from one sample in a study of blood T cell repertoires in COVID-19. Sequencing was performed with immunoSEQ multiplex PCR; in TCRdb, only in-frame clones are kept and a portion is missing. The table records about 120,000 clones, about four fifths of them present only once. The sequenced sample was peripheral blood. These receptors originate from a human donor in a cohort sampled during active COVID-19. Both conserved end residues are part of each CDR3. Fields, in order: clone size, D gene, V gene, J gene, CDR3 DNA, CDR3 protein. The D gene is left open where the match is weak. Clone size appears in some rows only: once, few, many, or a class for an expanded clone.

abundance: .; d_gene: .; v_gene: TRBV27; j_gene: TRBJ1-4; CDR3nt: TGTGCCAGCAGTTTTGGCGGGCAGGGGTTGGAAAAACTGTTTTTT; CDR3aa: CASSFGGQGLEKLFF
abundance: .; d_gene: TRBD1; v_gene: TRBV7-3; j_gene: TRBJ2-2; CDR3nt: TGTGCCAGCAGCTTAGACAGGGGCTCCGGGGAGCTGTTTTTT; CDR3aa: CASSLDRGSGELFF
abundance: .; d_gene: .; v_gene: TRBV2; j_gene: TRBJ1-1; CDR3nt: TGTGCCAACCGACAGGACCGAAACACTGAAGCTTTCTTT; CDR3aa: CANRQDRNTEAFF
abundance: .; d_gene: .; v_gene: TRBV5-6; j_gene: TRBJ1-1; CDR3nt: TGTGCCAGCAGCTTGCTGGGACTCTTGAACACTGAAGCTTTCTTT; CDR3aa: CASSLLGLLNTEAFF
abundance: .; d_gene: .; v_gene: TRBV11-3; j_gene: TRBJ2-2; CDR3nt: TGTGCCAGCAGCTTAGAGGGCAGTTGGACCGGGGAGCTGTTTTTT; CDR3aa: CASSLEGSWTGELFF
abundance: few; d_gene: TRBD1; v_gene: TRBV5-6; j_gene: TRBJ2-7; CDR3nt: TGTGCCAGCAGCTGGGGACAGGCCTACGAGCAGTACTTC; CDR3aa: CASSWGQAYEQYF
abundance: .; d_gene: .; v_gene: TRBV29-1; j_gene: TRBJ1-2; CDR3nt: TGCAGCGTTGAAGTCGAACACCGAGGGTATGGCTACACCTTC; CDR3aa: CSVEVEHRGYGYTF
abundance: .; d_gene: .; v_gene: TRBV4-3; j_gene: TRBJ1-3; CDR3nt: TGCGCCAGCAGCCAAGCTGTTCCTGGAAACACCATATATTTT; CDR3aa: CASSQAVPGNTIYF
abundance: .; d_gene: TRBD1; v_gene: TRBV11-2; j_gene: TRBJ2-7; CDR3nt: TGTGCCAGTACCCTTCAACCGGGACAGTACTCCTACGAGCAGTACTTC; CDR3aa: CASTLQPGQYSYEQYF
abundance: .; d_gene: TRBD2; v_gene: TRBV5-1; j_gene: TRBJ2-5; CDR3nt: TGCGCCAGCAGCTTGACGGGACTAGGCACTCCTCTCCAAGAGACCCAGTACTTC; CDR3aa: CASSLTGLGTPLQETQYF